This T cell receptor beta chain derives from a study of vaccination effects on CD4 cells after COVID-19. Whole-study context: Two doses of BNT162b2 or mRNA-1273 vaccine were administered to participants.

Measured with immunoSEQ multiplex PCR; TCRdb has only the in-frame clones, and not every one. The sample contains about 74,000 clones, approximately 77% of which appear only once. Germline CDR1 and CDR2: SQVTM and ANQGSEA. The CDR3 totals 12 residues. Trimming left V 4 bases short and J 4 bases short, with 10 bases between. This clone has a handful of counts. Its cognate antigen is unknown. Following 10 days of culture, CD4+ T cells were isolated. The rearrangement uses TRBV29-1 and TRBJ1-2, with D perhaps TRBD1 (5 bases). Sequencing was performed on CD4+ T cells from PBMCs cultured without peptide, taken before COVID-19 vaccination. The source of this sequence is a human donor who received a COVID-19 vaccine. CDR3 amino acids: CSVVVGAYGYTF. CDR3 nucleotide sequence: TGCAGCGTTGTAGTCGGGGCCTATGGCTACACCTTC.